This TCR beta chain was found in a study of T cell repertoires in cytomegalovirus infection. Looking at the study overall: Both a matching HLA type and CMV infection were indicated by public TCR beta signatures. Study-wide points: Clonotypes of TCR beta that were HLA-C-restricted and CMV-specific dominated the ex vivo response.

The CDR3 runs 16 residues. Germline V gene sequence: CDR1 MNHNY, CDR2 SVGAGI (reference sequence). Trimming at V came to 4 bases and at J to 7 bases, leaving 13 bases not matched to a gene. In the case of this clonotype: Its specificity is unknown.

From the reads, TCRdb called clonotypes with MiXCR, one entry per CDR3 protein. In the table there are hundreds of thousands of distinct CDR3 sequences, about 33% of which are singletons. The chain uses TRBV6-6 and TRBJ1-1, with 9 bases lining up with TRBD1. The material sequenced was cultured CD8+ T cells from PBMCs, taken from culture after CMV antigen stimulation. The clonotype originates from a human donor in good health (CMV status not recorded). Some clones in this sample may be carry-over from other donors' samples. CDR3 residues: CASSFPLAGTGNEAFF. CDR3 DNA sequence: TGTGCCAGCAGTTTCCCCCTAGCCGGGACAGGGAATGAAGCTTTCTTT.